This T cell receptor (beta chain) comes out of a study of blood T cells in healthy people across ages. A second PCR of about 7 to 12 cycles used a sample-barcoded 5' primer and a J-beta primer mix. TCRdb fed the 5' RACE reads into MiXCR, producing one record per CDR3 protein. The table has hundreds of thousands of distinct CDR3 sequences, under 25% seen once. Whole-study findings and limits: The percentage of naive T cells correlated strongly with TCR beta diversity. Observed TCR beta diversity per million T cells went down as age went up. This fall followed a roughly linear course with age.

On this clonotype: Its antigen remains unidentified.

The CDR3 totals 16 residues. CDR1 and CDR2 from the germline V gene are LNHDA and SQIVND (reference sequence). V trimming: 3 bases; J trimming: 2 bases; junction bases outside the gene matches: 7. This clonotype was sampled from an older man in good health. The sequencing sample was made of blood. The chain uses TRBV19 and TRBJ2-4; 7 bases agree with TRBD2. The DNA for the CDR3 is TGTGCCAGTAGTATGATGGGGGAGGGGTCCAAAAACATTCAGTACTTC. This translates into CASSMMGEGSKNIQYF.